Listed here are 21 T cell receptor beta chains from one sample, sequenced in a study of T cell responses to AZD1222 COVID-19 vaccine. Profiled with immunoSEQ multiplex PCR; TCRdb holds only in-frame clones, not every one. The repertoire holds 130,000 to 150,000 clones, around 86% seen once, with around 4.3% in the top ten. Material: peripheral blood, obtained on day 0 of MenACWY control vaccination. Receptors originate from an adult in good health.

The rearrangement joins TRBV11-1 to TRBJ2-5; the match to TRBD1 covers 9 bases. After removal of 5 bases from V and 4 bases from J, the junction contained 8 bases not matched to a gene. Germline V gene sequence: CDR1 SGHAT, CDR2 FQDESV (reference sequence). The CDR3 is 15 amino acids. CDR3 protein: CASSPITGGVETQYF. As DNA, the CDR3 is TGTGCCAGCAGCCCCATAACAGGGGGCGTAGAGACCCAGTACTTC.

This chain links TRBV11-2 with TRBJ2-3; 8 nucleotides align to TRBD2. The CDR3 runs to 14 residues. Germline V gene sequence: CDR1 SGHAT, CDR2 FQNNGV. The junction had 3 bases not matched to a gene; V was cut back by 1 base and J by 6 bases. CDR3 sequence: CASSLAGGLDTQYF. CDR3 bases: TGTGCCAGCAGCTTAGCGGGGGGGCTGGATACGCAGTATTTT. Supplemented by reference TRBV11-2 and TRBJ2-3, the full variable domain reads EAGVAQSPRYKIIEKRQSVAFWCNPISGHATLYWYQQILGQGPKLLIQFQNNGVVDDSQLPKDRFSAERLKGVDSTLKIQPAKLEDSAVYLCASSLAGGLDTQYFGPGTRLTVL.

The chain recombines TRBV27 with TRBJ2-2; D may be TRBD2 (5 bases). Germline V CDR1 and CDR2: MNHEY, SMNVEV (reference sequence). Trimming took 6 bases from V and 4 from J, leaving 12 bases between them. CDR3 size: 14 residues. This CDR3 reads CASRVGAATGELFF. The CDR3, as DNA: TGTGCCAGCAGGGTGGGAGCGGCCACCGGGGAGCTGTTTTTT.

The genes are TRBV19 and TRBJ1-3; weak D call: TRBD1 (5 bases). CDR1 is LNHDA, CDR2 SQIVND, per germline (reference sequence). This CDR3 contains 13 residues. The V end lost 7 bases, the J end lost 2 bases, and 9 bases lay between the germline ends. The CDR3 sequence is CASKGETGNTIYF. Written as DNA, the CDR3 is TGTGCCAGTAAAGGGGAAACTGGAAACACCATATATTTT.

The genes are TRBV18 and TRBJ1-1; no clear D gene. This CDR3 has 15 amino acids. The germline gives CDR1 KGHSH, CDR2 LQKENI. The germline V and J ends were trimmed by 0 bases and 0 bases, with 8 bases remaining between them. CDR3 coding DNA: TGTGCCAGCTCACCACCCCTATCGATGAACACTGAAGCTTTCTTT. Amino acids: CASSPPLSMNTEAFF.

This chain links TRBV10-2 with TRBJ2-5, with 8 positions matching TRBD1. V gave up 8 bases and J gave up 4 bases; unmatched junction bases: 3. Looked up from germline, CDR1 is WSHSY and CDR2 is SAAADI. The CDR3 is 12 residues long. This CDR3 reads CASRTGGETQYF. As DNA, the CDR3 is TGCGCCAGCCGAACAGGGGGAGAGACCCAGTACTTC.

The chain couples TRBV6-5 to TRBJ2-7; tentatively, D is TRBD2 (5 bases). In germline, CDR1 is MNHEY, CDR2 SVGAGI. This CDR3 spans 13 amino acids. Between the trimmed V and J ends, which lost 8 bases and 1 base, there was a span of 12 bases. The CDR3 region has the DNA TGTGCCAGCCGCGCTCCGGGATCCTACGAGCAGTACGTC. It translates to CASRAPGSYEQYV.

This chain joins TRBV6-1 and TRBJ1-2; a weak D match, TRBD1 (5 bases). CDR1 and CDR2 (germline): MNHNS, SASEGT. Trimming removed 2 bases from V and 4 bases from J, with 8 bases in between. The CDR3 is made up of 13 amino acids. This CDR3 is CASSESGTYGYTF. In nucleotides, the CDR3 is TGTGCCAGCAGTGAATCCGGGACCTATGGCTACACCTTC.

The rearrangement uses TRBV28 and TRBJ1-5; possibly TRBD1 for D (6 bases). The CDR3 runs to 12 residues. Germline V CDR1 and CDR2: MDHEN, SYDVKM. The V end was cut by 4 bases, the J end by 7 bases, with 8 bases between. CDR3 in DNA: TGTGCCAGCAGTTCACAGGGACAGCCCCAGCATTTT. Its protein is CASSSQGQPQHF.

Worth noting for this clone: This same CDR3 is encoded by further DNA sequences in the sample. This chain uses TRBV3-1 (or the pseudogene TRBV3-2) with TRBJ1-5, with 7 bases fitting TRBD1. Unmatched junction bases numbered 5, after V lost 4 bases and J lost 2 bases. The CDR3 runs to 15 residues. Looked up from germline, CDR1 is LGHDT and CDR2 is YNNKEL (reference sequence). In DNA, the CDR3 is TGTGCCAGCAGCCGGGGGACAGTCGGCAATCAGCCCCAGCATTTT. This encodes CASSRGTVGNQPQHF.

The V call is TRBV4-1, the J call TRBJ2-1, with TRBD2 as a possible D gene (6 bases). The CDR3 has 15 residues. CDR1 and CDR2 (germline): MGHRA, YSYEKL. V was shortened by 0 bases and J by 6 bases, with 12 bases between the two germline ends. CDR3 nucleotides: TGCGCCAGCAGCCAAGATCCGGAGGGCGGCAATGAGCAGTTCTTC. It translates to CASSQDPEGGNEQFF.

Here the CDR3 DNA reads TGTGCCATCACCCCTCGCCCCCAGGGTGTTCACGAGCAGTACTTC. Encoded protein: CAITPRPQGVHEQYF. This chain connects TRBV10-3 to TRBJ2-7; D perhaps matches TRBD1 (5 bases). Per germline, CDR1 ENHRY and CDR2 SYGVKD. Between the trimmed V and J ends, which lost 7 bases and 5 bases, there was a span of 21 bases. The length of the CDR3 is 15 residues.

This clone was found a few times. The CDR3 sequence is CSVVQGNQPQHF. CDR3 coding DNA: TGCAGCGTTGTACAAGGCAATCAGCCCCAGCATTTT. The chain employs TRBV29-1 and TRBJ1-5; no reliable D call. The V end was cut by 4 bases, the J end by 2 bases, with 6 bases between. Germline V CDR1 and CDR2: SQVTM, ANQGSEA. This CDR3 region has 12 residues.

The gene calls are TRBV27 and TRBJ2-5; D unresolved. This CDR3 is built from 13 residues. In germline, CDR1 is MNHEY, CDR2 SMNVEV (reference sequence). V dropped 5 bases and J dropped 4 bases, with 11 bases sitting between them. CDR3 DNA: TGTGCCAGCAGTCCGGCCGTGGGAGAGACCCAGTACTTC. It is translated as CASSPAVGETQYF.

This clone was detected only a few times. The chain couples TRBV4-1 to TRBJ2-5, with D possibly being TRBD2 (6 bases). The germline gives CDR1 MGHRA, CDR2 YSYEKL. This CDR3 comprises 14 residues. Trimming removed 2 bases from V and 2 bases from J, with 9 bases in between. The CDR3 spells CASSQRESQETQYF. The DNA of the CDR3 is TGCGCCAGCAGCCAACGGGAGTCACAAGAGACCCAGTACTTC.

This clone was seen a handful of times. The V and J genes are TRBV6-2 or TRBV6-3 and TRBJ2-3, with 10 bases fitting TRBD2. The V gene's germline CDR1 is MNHEY and CDR2 SVGEGT. The junction had 6 bases not matched to a gene; V was cut back by 6 bases and J by 3 bases. The CDR3 runs 15 residues. The CDR3 region has the DNA TGTGCCAGCAGCCAGCGGGGGGGCCTTACAGATACGCAGTATTTT. Its translation: CASSQRGGLTDTQYF.

The chain couples TRBV7-2 to TRBJ2-5, with TRBD1 matching 8 bases. J was trimmed by 5 bases and V by 5 bases; bases with no gene match: 7. The length of the CDR3 is 14 residues. Germline loops: CDR1 SGHTA, CDR2 FQGNSA. For the CDR3, the DNA is TGTGCCAGCAGCCGTGACAGGGGCGAGGAGACCCAGTACTTC. Translation: CASSRDRGEETQYF.

The chain joins TRBV3-1 (or the pseudogene TRBV3-2) to TRBJ1-4, with unresolved D. This CDR3 is 16 amino acids long. The germline CDR1 and CDR2 sequences are LGHDT and YNNKEL (reference sequence). V shed 1 base and J shed 8 bases, with 17 bases lying between them. The CDR3: CASSQVHSLEAEKLFF. In nucleotides, the CDR3 is TGTGCCAGCAGCCAAGTACACAGTCTAGAGGCAGAAAAACTGTTTTTT.

This chain joins TRBV11-3 and TRBJ2-1, with a weak D call TRBD1 (6 bases). The CDR3 loop spans 16 amino acids. The V gene lost 5 bases and the J gene lost 3 bases, with 17 bases spanning the gap. Looked up from germline, CDR1 is SGHNT and CDR2 is YENEEA. CDR3 region: CASSRGGGGGYNEQFF. The CDR3 bases are TGTGCCAGCAGCCGAGGGGGTGGCGGAGGCTACAATGAGCAGTTCTTC.

The chain uses TRBV29-1 and TRBJ1-1; D unresolved. Between the trimmed V and J ends, which lost 3 bases and 8 bases, there was a span of 13 bases. CDR1 is SQVTM, CDR2 ANQGSEA, per germline. The CDR3 runs to 12 residues. The CDR3 region has the DNA TGCAGCGTTGACCCAGGAACCCTAGAAGCTTTCTTT. This encodes CSVDPGTLEAFF. Full variable domain (rest looked up from reference TRBV29-1 and TRBJ1-1): SAVISQKPSRDICQRGTSLTIQCQVDSQVTMMFWYRQQPGQSLTLIATANQGSEATYESGFVIDKFPISRPNLTFSTLTVSNMSPEDSSIYLCSVDPGTLEAFFGQGTRLTVV.

The chain couples TRBV18 to TRBJ1-2; D may be TRBD1 (5 bases). The V gene's germline CDR1 is KGHSH and CDR2 LQKENI. Trimming shortened V by 0 bases and J by 4 bases, and 12 bases separated the two germline ends. CDR3 length equals 15 residues. The CDR3 sequence: CASSPPGQGAYGYTF. CDR3 in DNA: TGTGCCAGCTCACCACCCGGGCAGGGAGCCTATGGCTACACCTTC.